Included here is one T cell receptor (beta chain) sequence, with context. The record originates from a study of blood T cell repertoires in COVID-19. CDR1 and CDR2 from the germline V gene are MNHEY and SVGAGI. V gave up 6 bases and J gave up 4 bases; unmatched junction bases: 7. This CDR3 has 14 amino acids. Profiled with immunoSEQ multiplex PCR; TCRdb holds only in-frame clones, not every one. The sample holds 190,000 or so clones, approximately 90% seen once. The sample taken for sequencing was PBMCs or T cells enriched from blood (not recorded which). The chain has TRBV6-5 and TRBJ2-7, with 9 bases matching TRBD2. The clonotype comes from a woman aged 30 to 39 who had recovered from COVID-19. The CDR3 protein is CASRIAGVFYEQYF. In DNA, the CDR3 is TGTGCCAGCAGAATAGCGGGAGTGTTTTACGAGCAGTACTTC.